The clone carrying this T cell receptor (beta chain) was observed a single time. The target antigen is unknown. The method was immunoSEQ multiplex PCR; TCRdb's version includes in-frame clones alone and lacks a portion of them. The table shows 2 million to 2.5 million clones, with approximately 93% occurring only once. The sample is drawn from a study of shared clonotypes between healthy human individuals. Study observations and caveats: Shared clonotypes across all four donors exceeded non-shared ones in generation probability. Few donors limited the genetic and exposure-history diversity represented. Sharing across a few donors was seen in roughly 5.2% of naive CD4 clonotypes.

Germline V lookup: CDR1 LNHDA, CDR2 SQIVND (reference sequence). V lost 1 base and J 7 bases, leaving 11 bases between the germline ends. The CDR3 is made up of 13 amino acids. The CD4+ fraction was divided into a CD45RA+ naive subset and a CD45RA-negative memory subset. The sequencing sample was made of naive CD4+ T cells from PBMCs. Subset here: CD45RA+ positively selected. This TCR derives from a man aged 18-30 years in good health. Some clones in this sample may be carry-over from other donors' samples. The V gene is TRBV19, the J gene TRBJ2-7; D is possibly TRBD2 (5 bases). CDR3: CASSIARSGEQYF. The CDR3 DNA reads TGTGCCAGTAGTATAGCAAGGAGCGGAGAGCAGTACTTC.